Listed below are T cell receptor beta chains from one sample, sequenced in a study of blood T cell repertoires in COVID-19. Clones were read by immunoSEQ multiplex PCR, and TCRdb kept only the in-frame ones, dropping some. The sample lists 130,000 to 150,000 clones; over 75% were seen once. Sequenced sample: peripheral blood. The source is a man in his 60s with active or convalescent COVID-19. Each CDR3 is given with its conserved first and last residue. Each record gives: CDR3 DNA, CDR3 protein, J gene, V gene, D gene, clone size. A D gene is named only where the DNA matches it firmly. Size values are once, few and many counts, or a class for expanded clones, and some rows have none.

cdr3_nt: TGTGCCAGCAGTTACTCGCTAGCTAGCACAGATACGCAGTATTTT; cdr3_aa: CASSYSLASTDTQYF; j_call: TRBJ2-3; v_call: TRBV6-2/TRBV6-3; d_call: .; clone_size: .
cdr3_nt: TGTGCCAGCAGCCCGGGGTTGAACACCGGGGAGCTGTTTTTT; cdr3_aa: CASSPGLNTGELFF; j_call: TRBJ2-2; v_call: TRBV7-3; d_call: .; clone_size: .
cdr3_nt: TGTGCCAGTGGAGTACGCGCTGTCGGAGAGACCCAGTACTTC; cdr3_aa: CASGVRAVGETQYF; j_call: TRBJ2-5; v_call: TRBV5-5; d_call: .; clone_size: .
cdr3_nt: TGTGCCAGCAGTTACTGGGGCAGCAATCAGCCCCAGCATTTT; cdr3_aa: CASSYWGSNQPQHF; j_call: TRBJ1-5; v_call: TRBV6-2/TRBV6-3; d_call: .; clone_size: .
cdr3_nt: TGTGCCAGCAGCGTCGGGGGGCGGGATAATGTTATGGGTCCCGGGGAGCTGTTTTTT; cdr3_aa: CASSVGGRDNVMGPGELFF; j_call: TRBJ2-2; v_call: TRBV9; d_call: .; clone_size: .
cdr3_nt: TGTGCCACCAGCAGAGATTCAGGGTTCGAGCAGTACTTC; cdr3_aa: CATSRDSGFEQYF; j_call: TRBJ2-7; v_call: TRBV15; d_call: .; clone_size: .
cdr3_nt: TGCGCCAGCAGCTTGACGACACGGCAGGAGACCCAGTACTTC; cdr3_aa: CASSLTTRQETQYF; j_call: TRBJ2-5; v_call: TRBV5-1; d_call: .; clone_size: .
cdr3_nt: TGTGCCAGTAGTATAGGACAGACCCAGCAGCCCCAGCATTTT; cdr3_aa: CASSIGQTQQPQHF; j_call: TRBJ1-5; v_call: TRBV19; d_call: .; clone_size: .
cdr3_nt: TGTGCCAGCAGCAAATTTCAGGGAAGTAACGAGCAGTACTTC; cdr3_aa: CASSKFQGSNEQYF; j_call: TRBJ2-7; v_call: TRBV5-4; d_call: .; clone_size: .
cdr3_nt: TGTGCCAGCAGCCGACTAGCGGGAGGGCTCTCCTACGAGCAGTACTTC; cdr3_aa: CASSRLAGGLSYEQYF; j_call: TRBJ2-7; v_call: TRBV28; d_call: TRBD2; clone_size: .
cdr3_nt: TGCGCCAGCAGCTTGGATCTAGCGGTTTCCTACAATGAGCAGTTCTTC; cdr3_aa: CASSLDLAVSYNEQFF; j_call: TRBJ2-1; v_call: TRBV5-1; d_call: TRBD2; clone_size: .
cdr3_nt: TGTGCCAGCAGTCAGGGGGCGATTGGAAAACTGTTTTTT; cdr3_aa: CASSQGAIGKLFF; j_call: TRBJ1-4; v_call: TRBV12-3/TRBV12-4; d_call: TRBD1; clone_size: few
cdr3_nt: TGTGCCAGCACCCTAACAGGGGCAGGGATAATGAACACTGAAGCTTTCTTT; cdr3_aa: CASTLTGAGIMNTEAFF; j_call: TRBJ1-1; v_call: TRBV2; d_call: TRBD1; clone_size: .
cdr3_nt: TGTGCCAGCAGCTCGGGACTAGCGGGACGCTCCTACAATGAGCAGTTCTTC; cdr3_aa: CASSSGLAGRSYNEQFF; j_call: TRBJ2-1; v_call: TRBV7-3; d_call: TRBD2; clone_size: .
cdr3_nt: TGTGCCTGGAGCGGACAGGGCCGTAATGAAAAACTGTTTTTT; cdr3_aa: CAWSGQGRNEKLFF; j_call: TRBJ1-4; v_call: TRBV30; d_call: TRBD1; clone_size: .
cdr3_nt: TGCAGCGTTGACGTTTCTAATACAGGGGTCGCCTATGGCTACACCTTC; cdr3_aa: CSVDVSNTGVAYGYTF; j_call: TRBJ1-2; v_call: TRBV29-1; d_call: TRBD1; clone_size: .
cdr3_nt: TGTGCCAGCAGCCCCACCCTCCGACAGGGCGGCGGCTACACCTTC; cdr3_aa: CASSPTLRQGGGYTF; j_call: TRBJ1-2; v_call: TRBV5-5; d_call: TRBD1; clone_size: .
cdr3_nt: TGTGCCAGCAGCCAGGCGGGCGGGAGTTCCCACGAGCAGTACTTC; cdr3_aa: CASSQAGGSSHEQYF; j_call: TRBJ2-7; v_call: TRBV4-2; d_call: TRBD2; clone_size: .
cdr3_nt: TGTGCCAGTCAGCGTTGGCGGGAGAGGGACAATGAGCAGTTCTTC; cdr3_aa: CASQRWRERDNEQFF; j_call: TRBJ2-1; v_call: TRBV9; d_call: TRBD2; clone_size: .
cdr3_nt: TGTGCCACCAGTGACCCGACTAGCGGCTCCTACGAGCAGTACTTC; cdr3_aa: CATSDPTSGSYEQYF; j_call: TRBJ2-7; v_call: TRBV24-1; d_call: TRBD2; clone_size: .